A selection of T cell receptor beta chains follows, all from one sample in a study of blood T cell repertoires in COVID-19. The data were produced by immunoSEQ multiplex PCR, yet TCRdb's version contains in-frame clones alone and is incomplete. The data show 130,000 or so clones, about 80% seen once. Sequences were obtained from peripheral blood. All receptors derive from a human donor in a cohort sampled during active COVID-19. Each CDR3 is given with its conserved first and last residue. D genes are given only for firm matches. Only part of the rows carry a size: once, few, many, or a class if the clone is expanded.

- TRBJ1-6 - TRBV6-1 TGTGCCAGCAGTGAGAGGCAGTATCAGTCACCCCTCCACTTT CASSERQYQSPLHF
- TRBJ2-3 TRBD2 TRBV7-3 TGTGCCAGCAGCCCCGGGACTAGCGGGAGACAGTATTTT CASSPGTSGRQYF
- TRBJ2-1 - TRBV7-2 TGTGCCAGCAGCCCGGGGAGATCCCCCTCGAATGAGCAGTTCTTC CASSPGRSPSNEQFF
- TRBJ2-6 - TRBV5-1 TGCGCCAGCAGCTTGGGACAGTCCTTAGGTGGGGCCAACGTCCTGACTTTC CASSLGQSLGGANVLTF
- TRBJ2-5 - TRBV28 TGTGCCAGCAGTCCGGTTCAGACAGACCAAGAGACCCAGTACTTC CASSPVQTDQETQYF
- TRBJ2-7 TRBD1 TRBV28 TGTGCCACCTTCCCCGCAGGGACAGGGGGCTACGAGCAGTACTTC CATFPAGTGGYEQYF
- TRBJ2-3 - TRBV3-1/TRBV3-2 TGTGCCAGCAGCCAAGATTGGGCTACCACAGATACGCAGTATTTT CASSQDWATTDTQYF
- TRBJ1-5 - TRBV29-1 TGCAGCGTTGGTGGGGGGGCGGGTCAGCCCCAGCATTTT CSVGGGAGQPQHF
- TRBJ2-7 - TRBV7-2 TGTGCCAGCAGCTTAGAACTAGCACCAGGGGGGAACGAGCAGTACTTC CASSLELAPGGNEQYF
few TRBJ1-1 TRBD1 TRBV6-5 TGTGCCAGCAGTCAGGGGGGCGGTGAAGCTTTCTTT CASSQGGGEAFF
few TRBJ2-7 TRBD2 TRBV3-1/TRBV3-2 TGTGCCAGCAGCCAAGATGGGACTAGTGCCTACGAGCAGTACTTC CASSQDGTSAYEQYF
- TRBJ1-2 TRBD1 TRBV5-1 TGCGCCAGCAGCTTGACCGGACAGGGTCGGTTCTATGGCTACACCTTC CASSLTGQGRFYGYTF
- TRBJ2-3 - TRBV7-8 TGTGCCAGCAGCCCCCTTGGCCCAGATACGCAGTATTTT CASSPLGPDTQYF
- TRBJ1-4 - TRBV5-1 TGCGCCAGCAGCCCCGAGACTTCTGGGAATGAAAAACTGTTTTTT CASSPETSGNEKLFF
- TRBJ2-6 - TRBV27 TGTGCCAGCAGTTCCCGGGGCTCTGGGGCCAACGTCCTGACTTTC CASSSRGSGANVLTF
- TRBJ2-6 TRBD1 TRBV5-6 TGTGCCAGCAGACCCCAGGGGGCCGGGGCCAACGTCCTGACTTTC CASRPQGAGANVLTF
- TRBJ2-1 TRBD2 TRBV5-6 TGTGCCAGCAGCCAAACACTAGCGGGAGGGATCAATGAGCAGTTCTTC CASSQTLAGGINEQFF
- TRBJ1-3 - TRBV27 TGTGCCAGCAGTTTATATCCAGGCCTTGGAAACACCATATATTTT CASSLYPGLGNTIYF
- TRBJ2-4 TRBD2 TRBV4-2 TGTGCCAGCAGCCAAGATCGCCTAGCGGGAGACCGGAGAAACATTCAGTACTTC CASSQDRLAGDRRNIQYF
- TRBJ2-7 - TRBV5-1 TGCGCCAGCAGCTTGGTGGGGAGCGGCTCCTACGAGCAGTACTTC CASSLVGSGSYEQYF
- TRBJ2-3 - TRBV28 TGTGCCAGCAGTTGGGGGGTAGCCACAGATACGCAGTATTTT CASSWGVATDTQYF
- TRBJ2-4 - TRBV30 TGTGCCTGGAGAGTCGGGGGAACCGACATTCAGTACTTC CAWRVGGTDIQYF
- TRBJ1-5 TRBD1 TRBV28 TGTGCCAGCAGCCCAGGGGGCGCGAATCAGCCCCAGCATTTT CASSPGGANQPQHF
- TRBJ2-7 TRBD2 TRBV5-1 TGCGCCAGCAGTCGGCAGGGAAATAGCGGGAGTTACCACGAGCAGTACTTC CASSRQGNSGSYHEQYF
- TRBJ2-7 TRBD2 TRBV6-2/TRBV6-3 TGTGCCAGCAGTTGGACTAGCGGGAGCTTTTCCGTCCTCTACGAGCAGTACTTC CASSWTSGSFSVLYEQYF
- TRBJ1-3 - TRBV7-9 TGTGCCAGCAGCTTAATGGCCGGGAGTGGAAACACCATATATTTT CASSLMAGSGNTIYF
once TRBJ2-7 TRBD2 TRBV10-2 TGCGCCAGCCGGACTAGCGGCTCCTACGAGCAGTACTTC CASRTSGSYEQYF
many TRBJ2-5 TRBD2 TRBV7-9 TGTGCCAGCAGCTTCGGGGGGGCGAGGGAGACCCAGTACTTC CASSFGGARETQYF
- TRBJ2-3 - TRBV19 TGTGCCACACAACGCGGTTCTAGCACAGATACGCAGTATTTT CATQRGSSTDTQYF
few TRBJ2-2 - TRBV11-2 TGTGCCAGCAGCTTAGTTTTAAGTTTGGGGACTTCGAACACCGGGGAGCTGTTTTTT CASSLVLSLGTSNTGELFF
- TRBJ2-7 - TRBV5-6 TGTGCCAGCAGCTTGGAGAGGTTCTACGAGCAGTACTTC CASSLERFYEQYF
- TRBJ2-7 TRBD2 TRBV19 TGTGCCAGTAGTCCTAGCGGATTCTCCTACGAGCAGTACTTC CASSPSGFSYEQYF
- TRBJ2-4 - TRBV21-1 TGTGCCAACGGGCAGGGTGGCGACTTC CANGQGGDF
- TRBJ2-1 TRBD2 TRBV28 TGTGCCAGCAGCCTAGCGGGAGACGGCCATGAGCAGTTCTTC CASSLAGDGHEQFF
- TRBJ1-6 TRBD1 TRBV9 TGTGCCAGCAGCGCGGACAGGGAGGCTAATTCACCCCTCCACTTT CASSADREANSPLHF
- TRBJ2-7 - TRBV18 TGTGCCAGCTCACCGGGGCAGACGAGCTCCTACGAGCAGTACTTC CASSPGQTSSYEQYF
- TRBJ2-7 - TRBV7-2 TGTGCCAGCAGCTTAAGTCGGTCAGCGGGCCTCTCCCGCGAGCAGTACTTC CASSLSRSAGLSREQYF
- TRBJ2-7 TRBD2 TRBV10-3 TGTGCCATCAGCGATAAGGGACTAGCGGGAGACGAGCAGTACTTC CAISDKGLAGDEQYF
- TRBJ2-5 TRBD2 TRBV30 TGTGCCTGGAGTGTCGGACTAGCGGGAGGTCAAGAGACCCAGTACTTC CAWSVGLAGGQETQYF
- TRBJ2-2 - TRBV5-1 TGCGCCAGCAGCTTGGGGAGAAACACCGGGGAGCTGTTTTTT CASSLGRNTGELFF
- TRBJ2-5 TRBD1 TRBV18 TGTGCCAGCTCTAGCCCCGGGACAGGGGGTTTCGAGGAGACCCAGTACTTC CASSSPGTGGFEETQYF
- TRBJ1-1 - TRBV5-1 TGCGCCAGCAGCTTGGTTTCCGGAGCGAACACTGAAGCTTTCTTT CASSLVSGANTEAFF
- TRBJ2-1 - TRBV5-1 TGCGCCAGCAGCCCTGGAGGGGACAATGAGCAGTTCTTC CASSPGGDNEQFF
- TRBJ1-2 TRBD1 TRBV6-6 TGTGCCAGCAGTTACTCGGGGGACAGCCTAAACTATGGCTACACCTTC CASSYSGDSLNYGYTF
few TRBJ2-5 - TRBV7-2 TGTGCCAGCAGCCTAGGGGCCCAAGAGACCCAGTACTTC CASSLGAQETQYF
once TRBJ2-3 - TRBV5-1 TGCGCCAGCAGACCAGGACATAGCACAGATACGCAGTATTTT CASRPGHSTDTQYF
- TRBJ2-7 TRBD1 TRBV5-1 TGCGCCAGCAGCTTACAGGGGAGCCCCTACGAGCAGTACTTC CASSLQGSPYEQYF
- TRBJ1-3 - TRBV7-9 TGTGCCAGCAGCTCGGGGGGAAACACCATATATTTT CASSSGGNTIYF